The next 17 T cell receptor beta chains were all read from a single sample in a study of type 1 and type 2 diabetes patients. Genomic DNA was the PCR template. Amplification of the beta chain CDR3 used 30 forward and 13 reverse multiplex primers. TCRdb re-called the multiplex PCR reads with MiXCR, one entry per CDR3 protein. The sample includes a few hundred thousand distinct CDR3 sequences, around 47% of them seen just once. Material for sequencing was peripheral blood mononuclear cells (PBMCs). The origin of the receptors is a man between 18 and 35 years old with type 2 diabetes.

This clonotype was recorded a few times. An end of the junction does not agree with germline; a read error may underlie this. The V gene is TRBV30, the J gene TRBJ1-2; D gene ambiguous. The CDR3 contains 14 residues. Germline V gives CDR1 GTSNPN, CDR2 SVGIG (reference sequence). The CDR3 is CAWSMGGQYYGYAF. The CDR3 DNA reads as TGTGCCTGGAGTATGGGTGGGCAGTACTATGGCTACGCCTTC.

This clonotype occurred a few times. The chain recombines TRBV15 with TRBJ2-3; 10 bases are a match to TRBD2. The CDR3 consists of 15 residues. From germline, CDR1 is LNHNV and CDR2 YYDKDF (reference sequence). V shed 2 bases, J shed 6 bases, and the junction held 5 bases outside the gene matches. CDR3 nucleotides: TGTGCCACCAGCAGAACTAGCGGGATTTGGGATACGCAGTATTTT. Translation: CATSRTSGIWDTQYF.

This clonotype occurred once. The V call is TRBV12-3 or TRBV12-4, the J call TRBJ2-2, with 7 bases lining up with TRBD1. The J segment lost 7 bases and the V segment lost 5 bases, leaving 10 bases of the junction unmatched. This CDR3 comprises 15 residues. CDR3 DNA: TGTGCCAGCAGTGAATTGGAAGGGGGCTTCGGGGAGCTGTTTTTT. Translation gives CASSELEGGFGELFF.

This chain connects TRBV2 to TRBJ2-1; D unresolved. Germline CDR1 and CDR2: SNHLY and FYNNEI. CDR3 length: 14 residues. The V and J ends lost 1 base and 1 base respectively, with 5 bases between them. CDR3 sequence: CASSEGSSYNEQFF. CDR3 coding DNA: TGTGCCAGCAGTGAAGGGAGTTCCTACAATGAGCAGTTCTTC.

The table lists this clonotype with a count of one. The chain links TRBV27 to TRBJ1-5; the match to TRBD1 covers 8 bases. The CDR3 sequence is 14 residues long. The germline V gene encodes CDR1 MNHEY and CDR2 SMNVEV (reference sequence). The V and J ends lost 6 bases and 7 bases, in that order; junction bases with no gene match: 8. Here the CDR3 reads CASRKGTGSQPQHF. Here the CDR3 DNA reads TGTGCCAGCAGAAAGGGGACAGGATCCCAGCCCCAGCATTTT.

A single count supports this clonotype. The chain has TRBV6-9 and TRBJ1-4, with a tentative D call TRBD1 (5 bases). This CDR3 spans 16 amino acids. Trimming pared 2 bases from V and 4 bases from J, leaving 14 bases between. The germline gives CDR1 MNHGY, CDR2 SVAAGI. This CDR3 is CASSYGSRGYNEKLFF. The CDR3 DNA is TGTGCCAGCAGTTATGGGAGCCGGGGCTATAATGAAAAACTGTTTTTT.

This clonotype has a handful of counts. The rearrangement uses TRBV6-5 and TRBJ2-1; D is perhaps TRBD1 (8 bases). Deletions cut 2 bases from V and 5 bases from J, with 13 bases between. The germline CDR1 and CDR2 sequences are MNHEY and SVGAGI. The CDR3 is 15 residues long. CDR3 amino acids: CASSYTGGANNEQFF. In DNA form, the CDR3 reads TGTGCCAGCAGTTACACAGGGGGGGCTAACAATGAGCAGTTCTTC.

The J gene is TRBJ2-7, the V gene TRBV19; TRBD2 matches at 7 bases. CDR1 is LNHDA and CDR2 is SQIVND in the germline V gene (reference sequence). CDR3 length: 16 residues. The ends lost 3 bases at V and 6 bases at J; junction bases unmatched: 14. The CDR3 protein is CASSMKRGFGSFEQYF. The CDR3 coding sequence is TGTGCCAGTAGTATGAAGCGGGGTTTCGGATCGTTCGAGCAGTACTTC.

The rearrangement links TRBV2 to TRBJ2-6; TRBD2 matches at 7 bases. J lost 0 bases, V lost 6 bases, and 2 bases had no gene match. The CDR3 length is 15 residues. Germline values: CDR1 SNHLY, CDR2 FYNNEI. In nucleotides, the CDR3 is TGTGCCAGCAGCCGGGGGGTCTCTGGGGCCAACGTCCTGACTTTC. Protein: CASSRGVSGANVLTF. Supplemented by reference TRBV2 and TRBJ2-6, the full variable domain reads EPEVTQTPSHQVTQMGQEVILRCVPISNHLYFYWYRQILGQKVEFLVSFYNNEISEKSEIFDDQFSVERPDGSNFTLKIRSTKLEDSAMYFCASSRGVSGANVLTFGAGSRLTVL.

This clonotype was counted ten times or more. The V gene is TRBV20-1, the J gene TRBJ2-1; 13 bases map to TRBD2. Germline trimming cut 6 bases from V and 2 bases from J; bases unmatched to any gene: 4. Germline assignment: CDR1 DFQATT and CDR2 SNEGSKA (reference sequence). The CDR3 has 15 amino acids. CDR3 protein: CSAPGTSGTYNEQFF. In nucleotides, the CDR3 is TGCAGTGCCCCCGGGACTAGCGGGACCTACAATGAGCAGTTCTTC.

This clonotype was counted a few times. The chain uses TRBV9 and TRBJ1-2, with D tentatively TRBD1 (6 bases). The germline V gene has CDR1 SGDLS and CDR2 YYNGEE. CDR3 length equals 16 residues. V lost 5 bases to trimming and J lost 5 bases, with 22 bases between them. CDR3 coding DNA: TGTGCCAGCAGTGAAAGGTTTGGGGGGGCAGGGTATGGCTACACCTTC. Translated, it gives CASSERFGGAGYGYTF.

The chain joins TRBV6-6 to TRBJ2-3, with 8 nucleotides matching TRBD2. The CDR3 sequence is 16 residues long. Trimming at V came to 7 bases and at J to 0 bases, leaving 9 bases not matched to a gene. Per the germline V gene, CDR1 is MNHNY and CDR2 is SVGAGI (reference sequence). CDR3 amino acids: CASTNGGAISTDTQYF. The CDR3 DNA follows: TGTGCCAGCACCAACGGGGGGGCTATAAGCACAGATACGCAGTATTTT.

The table lists this clonotype with many counts. This sequence joins TRBV24-1 and TRBJ2-5; 9 bases map to TRBD1. From germline, CDR1 is KGHDR and CDR2 SFDVKD. This CDR3 contains 14 residues. Trimming took 9 bases from V and 5 from J; bases not matched to a gene: 9. The CDR3 nucleotides read TGTGCCACCGGCGGGACAGGGAGATTTGAGACCCAGTACTTC. Protein: CATGGTGRFETQYF.

A few counts support this clonotype. The chain is built from TRBV7-2 and TRBJ2-3; D gene ambiguous. This CDR3 region has 13 residues. The V and J ends lost 5 bases and 2 bases respectively, with 8 bases between them. CDR1 is SGHTA and CDR2 is FQGNSA in the germline V gene. The CDR3 loop reads CASSRRYTDTQYF. In DNA, the CDR3 is TGTGCCAGCAGCCGGCGGTACACAGATACGCAGTATTTT.

This clonotype was seen only a few times. The chain has TRBV19 and TRBJ1-6; a possible D gene is TRBD1 (5 bases). This CDR3 spans 15 amino acids. The V end lost 5 bases, the J end lost 12 bases, and 20 bases lay between the germline ends. Germline-derived CDR1 and CDR2 are LNHDA and SQIVND (reference sequence). DNA for the CDR3: TGTGCCAGTAGTTCTTCTATCGGGACTACAAAACCCCTCCACTTT. Translating it yields CASSSSIGTTKPLHF.

This clonotype was observed a single time. This chain joins TRBV27 and TRBJ2-1, with 8 nucleotides matching TRBD1. Trimming removed 2 bases from V and 9 bases from J; junction bases left unmatched: 9. CDR1 MNHEY and CDR2 SMNVEV come from the germline V gene (reference sequence). This CDR3 has 15 residues. CDR3 sequence reads: CASSLGTGGLGEQFF. CDR3 bases: TGTGCCAGCAGTTTAGGAACAGGGGGGCTCGGTGAGCAGTTCTTC.

Points on this clonotype: A read error is possible here, since a much larger clone lies one base away. J is TRBJ2-7 and V is TRBV19; D is unresolved. V was trimmed by 5 bases and J by 9 bases, leaving 11 bases between them. CDR1 LNHDA and CDR2 SQIVND come from the germline V gene (reference sequence). The CDR3 has 11 residues. CDR3 in amino acids: CASSYGNTQYF. For the CDR3, the DNA is TGTGCCAGTAGTTACGGCAACACGCAGTACTTC.